This T cell receptor (beta chain) was profiled in a study of lymphopenia after photon versus proton radiotherapy. Study-wide results and limits: Only patients who died were analyzed for survival; proton advantage is unproven. After lymphocyte nadir, photon-treated repertoires showed oligoclonal expansion, especially CD8+ Temra. Under photons, naive T cells and diversity fell while effector/memory populations rose.

Concerning this clone: Antigen specificity is unknown.

The CDR3 sequence is 15 residues long. Germline V gene sequence: CDR1 SNHLY, CDR2 FYNNEI. J lost 8 bases, V lost 7 bases, and 15 bases had no gene match. The data were produced by immunoSEQ multiplex PCR, yet TCRdb's version contains in-frame clones alone and is incomplete. The profile shows around 20,000 clones, 88% of them singletons. This rearrangement joins TRBV2 to TRBJ1-2; 8 bases align to TRBD1. The clonotype was recovered from a man in his sixties or seventies with pancreatic cancer. The material sequenced was peripheral blood, taken from a patient treated with proton-based radiotherapy. The CDR3, as DNA: TGTGCCAGCAATCCCGGACAGGGCACGGGGTCGGGCTACACCTTC. It translates to CASNPGQGTGSGYTF.